The 27 T cell receptor beta chains presented below share a single source sample, sequenced in a study of cytomegalovirus exposure and HLA in healthy donors. Primers: 60 Vbeta forward and 13 Jbeta reverse. Here immunoSEQ multiplex PCR was the method, and the copy in TCRdb shows in-frame clones only, minus some. Among about 210,000 clones listed, roughly 85% were seen once. The sample comprised PBMCs. Every receptor here comes from a girl aged 2-10 years in good health and CMV-seronegative.

The chain couples TRBV5-6 to TRBJ1-3, with D possibly TRBD1 on 5 matching bases. CDR1 and CDR2 from the germline V gene are SGHDT and YYEEEE. The CDR3 has 16 amino acids. V gave up 0 bases and J gave up 4 bases, with 14 bases separating them. CDR3 loop: CASSLGVSGDGNTIYF. The CDR3 coding sequence is TGTGCCAGCAGCTTGGGCGTCTCGGGGGACGGAAACACCATATATTTT.

The genes are TRBV7-2 and TRBJ1-5, with 7 bases lining up with TRBD1. Germline V gene data show CDR1 as SGHTA and CDR2 as FQGNSA. The CDR3 runs to 15 residues. The V gene end was trimmed by 2 bases and the J gene end by 3 bases; junction bases not matched to a gene: 4. The CDR3 DNA reads TGTGCCAGCAGCTTACGGACAGGTTTCAATCAGCCCCAGCATTTT. It specifies CASSLRTGFNQPQHF.

The chain couples TRBV4-2 to TRBJ2-3; 7 nucleotides agree with TRBD2. CDR1 and CDR2 from the germline V gene are LGHNA and YNFKEQ. Trimming cost V 1 base and J 4 bases; bases outside gene matches: 5. This CDR3 contains 15 residues. CDR3 sequence reads: CASSQATGGADTQYF. The CDR3 DNA reads TGTGCCAGCAGCCAAGCCACGGGGGGAGCAGATACGCAGTATTTT.

This chain uses TRBV2 with TRBJ2-5, with D tentatively TRBD2 (5 bases). Germline CDR1 and CDR2: SNHLY and FYNNEI. The V gene lost 5 bases and the J gene lost 9 bases, with 19 bases spanning the gap. The CDR3 runs to 14 residues. Here the CDR3 reads CASSLSRTLEAQYF. Written as DNA, the CDR3 is TGTGCCAGCAGTCTATCCCGGACTCTCGAGGCCCAGTACTTC. The whole variable domain, filled in from reference TRBV2 and TRBJ2-5, reads EPEVTQTPSHQVTQMGQEVILRCVPISNHLYFYWYRQILGQKVEFLVSFYNNEISEKSEIFDDQFSVERPDGSNFTLKIRSTKLEDSAMYFCASSLSRTLEAQYFGPGTRLLVL.

This clone was recorded only once. The genes are TRBV6-5 and TRBJ2-5; the match to TRBD2 covers 10 bases. V was pared by 6 bases and J by 5 bases, with 6 bases of the junction left unmatched. Germline assignment: CDR1 MNHEY and CDR2 SVGAGI. The CDR3 runs 14 residues. In DNA, the CDR3 is TGTGCCAGCAGGGGGACTAGCGTTTCGGAGACCCAGTACTTC. As protein: CASRGTSVSETQYF.

The J gene is TRBJ2-3, the V gene TRBV7-7, with a weak D call TRBD2 (5 bases). The CDR3 covers 16 residues. Germline V lookup: CDR1 SSHAT, CDR2 FNYEAQ (reference sequence). V was cut by 5 bases and J by 4 bases, with 19 bases left in between. CDR3 sequence reads: CASSPGLNYAADTQYF. In DNA, the CDR3 is TGTGCCAGCAGCCCGGGGTTGAATTATGCGGCAGATACGCAGTATTTT.

The genes are TRBV10-3 and TRBJ2-1; TRBD2 matches 9 bases. The junction had 3 bases not matched to a gene; V was cut back by 4 bases and J by 5 bases. The germline gives CDR1 ENHRY, CDR2 SYGVKD. This CDR3 has 14 amino acids. The CDR3 DNA reads as TGTGCCATCAGTGGACTAGCGGACAACAATGAGCAGTTCTTC. It codes for CAISGLADNNEQFF.

The chain couples TRBV5-5 to TRBJ1-1; 9 nucleotides agree with TRBD1. The CDR3 is made up of 17 amino acids. CDR1 is SGHKS and CDR2 is YYEKEE in the germline V gene (reference sequence). V shed 4 bases and J 4 bases; nucleotides not matched to a gene: 14. The chain's CDR3 is CASSVLPTGGRVTEAFF. CDR3 in DNA: TGTGCCAGCAGCGTACTGCCAACAGGGGGCAGGGTCACTGAAGCTTTCTTT.

The chain carries TRBV6-5 and TRBJ1-2, with a possible D match to TRBD1 (5 bases). Deletions cut 6 bases from V and 0 bases from J, with 11 bases between. CDR1 is MNHEY and CDR2 is SVGAGI in the germline V gene. This CDR3 has 14 amino acids. The CDR3 DNA sequence: TGTGCCAGCAGGGGCGGGGCGACTAACTATGGCTACACCTTC. It translates to CASRGGATNYGYTF.

The chain couples TRBV5-1 to TRBJ2-7; the match to TRBD2 covers 8 bases. Germline V CDR1 and CDR2: SGHRS, YFSETQ. The CDR3 has 15 amino acids. V trimming: 4 bases; J trimming: 6 bases; junction bases outside the gene matches: 12. The DNA for the CDR3 is TGCGCCAGCAGCCTAAACCCAGCGGGAGAGGGCGAGCAGTACTTC. Protein product: CASSLNPAGEGEQYF.

This clone has more than one count but fewer than ten. The V gene is TRBV30, the J gene TRBJ2-5; TRBD1 agrees at 7 bases. J lost 5 bases, V lost 2 bases, and 8 bases had no gene match. The CDR3 has 14 residues. Germline CDR1 GTSNPN, CDR2 SVGIG (reference sequence). Written as DNA, the CDR3 is TGTGCCTGGAGTATTGGGACAGTAGGGGAGACCCAGTACTTC. This gives the protein CAWSIGTVGETQYF. Looking up the rest from reference TRBV30 and TRBJ2-5 gives the full variable domain: SQTIHQWPATLVQPVGSPLSLECTVEGTSNPNLYWYRQAAGRGLQLLFYSVGIGQISSEVPQNLSASRPQDRQFILSSKKLLLSDSGFYLCAWSIGTVGETQYFGPGTRLLVL.

CDR3 amino acids: CASSYNGAMNTEAFF. CDR3 DNA sequence: TGTGCCAGCAGTTACAATGGGGCCATGAACACTGAAGCTTTCTTT. The V and J genes are TRBV6-5 and TRBJ1-1, with D maybe TRBD1 (5 bases). Germline CDR1 reads MNHEY; CDR2 reads SVGAGI. Trimming left V 2 bases short and J 0 bases short, with 10 bases between. CDR3 length: 15 residues.

The table lists this clone with a count of one. The chain is built from TRBV5-1 and TRBJ1-1; no definite D call. Germline CDR1 reads SGHRS; CDR2 reads YFSETQ. CDR3 length: 15 residues. The V end was cut by 1 base, the J end by 0 bases, with 10 bases between. The CDR3: CASSLLAGMNTEAFF. In DNA, the CDR3 is TGCGCCAGCAGCTTGTTGGCCGGGATGAACACTGAAGCTTTCTTT.

This rearrangement joins TRBV19 to TRBJ2-7; the match to TRBD1 covers 8 bases. This CDR3 comprises 14 residues. The J segment lost 2 bases and the V segment lost 8 bases, leaving 8 bases of the junction unmatched. The germline gives CDR1 LNHDA, CDR2 SQIVND (reference sequence). CDR3 DNA: TGTGCCAGTCCCGAACAGGGGGAACCCTACGAGCAGTACTTC. It encodes CASPEQGEPYEQYF.

The V gene is TRBV5-1, the J gene TRBJ2-7; 10 positions match TRBD1. The CDR3 sequence is 14 residues long. After removal of 2 bases from V and 4 bases from J, the junction contained 3 bases not matched to a gene. Germline CDR1 and CDR2: SGHRS and YFSETQ. CDR3 sequence reads: CASSFDRGPYEQYF. CDR3 bases: TGCGCCAGCAGCTTTGACAGGGGGCCTTACGAGCAGTACTTC.

J is TRBJ1-2 and V is TRBV19; 9 bases are a match to TRBD1. V shed 9 bases, J shed 2 bases, and the junction held 4 bases outside the gene matches. CDR1 is LNHDA, CDR2 SQIVND, per germline (reference sequence). CDR3 size: 13 residues. This chain's CDR3 is CASGTGRNYGYTF. CDR3 DNA: TGTGCCAGCGGGACAGGGAGGAACTATGGCTACACCTTC.

CDR3 region: CASSSRGRPYGYTF. In DNA, the CDR3 is TGTGCCAGCAGTTCAAGGGGGCGGCCCTATGGCTACACCTTC. This rearrangement joins TRBV27 to TRBJ1-2; 7 nucleotides align to TRBD1. The CDR3 is 14 residues long. Germline trimming cut 4 bases from V and 4 bases from J; bases unmatched to any gene: 6. Germline V CDR1 and CDR2: MNHEY, SMNVEV (reference sequence).

J is TRBJ2-6 and V is TRBV4-1; D gene ambiguous. Trimming cost V 1 base and J 0 bases, with 4 bases left between them. The CDR3 is made up of 15 amino acids. CDR1 and CDR2 (germline): MGHRA, YSYEKL. The CDR3 protein is CASSQGHSGANVLTF. CDR3 sequence (DNA): TGCGCCAGCAGCCAAGGACACTCTGGGGCCAACGTCCTGACTTTC.

This clone was seen once. The chain couples TRBV6-5 to TRBJ2-1; 7 bases fit TRBD2. The CDR3 extends over 13 amino acids. Losses at the gene ends were 8 bases for V and 6 bases for J; bases not matched to a gene: 7. The germline V gene encodes CDR1 MNHEY and CDR2 SVGAGI. CDR3 loop: CASRTRNSNEQFF. DNA for the CDR3: TGTGCCAGCCGGACTAGGAACTCCAATGAGCAGTTCTTC.

The table lists this clone with a count of one. The rearrangement uses TRBV4-1 and TRBJ2-1; perhaps TRBD1 as D (6 bases). This CDR3 region has 15 residues. The germline V gene has CDR1 MGHRA and CDR2 YSYEKL. The ends were cut back, 4 bases at V and 7 bases at J, with 17 bases in the middle. The CDR3 DNA follows: TGCGCCAGCAGCCCAGGGGTGGCCTCGGGGAATGAGCAGTTCTTC. Amino acids: CASSPGVASGNEQFF.

The chain has TRBV19 and TRBJ2-1, with 8 bases lining up with TRBD2. Germline-derived CDR1 and CDR2 are LNHDA and SQIVND (reference sequence). CDR3 length: 16 amino acids. Here the CDR3 DNA reads TGTGCTTCGATAGAAACTATAGCGGGAACATACAATGAGCAGTTCTTC. As protein: CASIETIAGTYNEQFF.

This clone was recorded only once. The chain carries TRBV5-4 and TRBJ2-1; 9 bases map to TRBD1. Trimming removed 2 bases from V and 7 bases from J; junction bases left unmatched: 7. The germline CDR1 and CDR2 sequences are SGHNT and YYREEE (reference sequence). There are 15 residues in the CDR3. The DNA of the CDR3 is TGTGCCAGCAGCTTAGACAGGGGGAGGGGGAATGAGCAGTTCTTC. It codes for CASSLDRGRGNEQFF. Drawing the rest from reference TRBV5-4 and TRBJ2-1, the complete variable domain is ETGVTQSPTHLIKTRGQQVTLRCSSQSGHNTVSWYQQALGQGPQFIFQYYREEENGRGNFPPRFSGLQFPNYSSELNVNALELDDSALYLCASSLDRGRGNEQFFGPGTRLTVL.

This rearrangement joins TRBV23-1 to TRBJ2-5, with a weak D call TRBD1 (5 bases). TRBV23-1 is designated an ORF whose function remains uncertain. This CDR3 has 14 residues. V was trimmed by 4 bases and J by 7 bases, leaving 16 bases between them. The chain's CDR3 is CASSRRVFQGTQYF. The CDR3 bases are TGCGCCAGCAGTCGCCGGGTTTTCCAGGGGACCCAGTACTTC.

The V and J genes are TRBV7-8 and TRBJ1-3; TRBD1 is a possible D gene (5 bases). The CDR3 has 12 amino acids. Deletions cut 5 bases from V and 7 bases from J, with 9 bases between. The germline V gene has CDR1 SGHVS and CDR2 FQNEAQ. As DNA, the CDR3 is TGTGCCAGCAGCCCCGGGGGGAACACCATATATTTT. This translates into CASSPGGNTIYF. The whole variable domain, remainder taken from reference TRBV7-8 and TRBJ1-3, is GAGVSQSPRYKVAKRGQDVALRCDPISGHVSLFWYQQALGQGPEFLTYFQNEAQLDKSGLPSDRFFAERPEGSVSTLKIQRTQQEDSAVYLCASSPGGNTIYFGEGSWLTVV.

This sequence joins TRBV15 and TRBJ2-7; D may be TRBD1 (5 bases). Germline V gives CDR1 LNHNV, CDR2 YYDKDF (reference sequence). V was cut by 5 bases and J by 7 bases, with 15 bases left in between. The CDR3 is 13 amino acids. CDR3 coding DNA: TGTGCCACCAGCTCGGAGCCCCAGGGTGAGCAGTACTTC. This encodes CATSSEPQGEQYF.

This clone was counted a single time. This rearrangement joins TRBV2 to TRBJ2-7; tentatively, D is TRBD2 (5 bases). The V and J ends lost 4 bases and 6 bases respectively, with 13 bases between them. The CDR3 length is 13 residues. CDR1 is SNHLY and CDR2 is FYNNEI in the germline V gene. This CDR3 is CASSGEGPLEQYF. The CDR3 DNA reads as TGTGCCAGCAGTGGCGAGGGTCCTCTCGAGCAGTACTTC.

V gene TRBV5-4 combines with J gene TRBJ2-1; 7 bases fit TRBD2. With 3 bases clipped from V and 0 bases from J, the junction kept 6 bases outside the gene matches. CDR3 size: 16 residues. The germline gives CDR1 SGHNT, CDR2 YYREEE (reference sequence). CDR3 in DNA: TGTGCCAGCAGCTGGGGGGGGAGGGGCTCCTACAATGAGCAGTTCTTC. Protein: CASSWGGRGSYNEQFF.